This T cell receptor beta chain is drawn from a study of identical twins (TCRdb year 2016). Regarding the study in general: The study deep-sequenced TCR alpha and beta repertoires from monozygotic twins, unrelated adults of various ages and cord blood to test whether fetal clonotypes persist. Replicate twin experiments were performed at different times using different library preparation protocols to rule out contamination. Findings and caveats that apply to the study as a whole: Compared with coincidental sharing between unrelated individuals, out-of-frame TCR alpha sequences shared between twins showed an excess of sequences with low generation probability. Zero-insertion analyses could be partly confounded by invariant T cells such as MAIT and iNKT, though diverse VJ usage argued against such confounding for most clonotypes. In monozygotic twins, out-of-frame TCR alpha sharing was systematically underestimated by recombination models, although the models agreed with sharing between unrelated individuals. A weaker excess of twin sharing was found in beta out-of-frame sequences because the signal-to-noise ratio was lowered by fewer shared sequences. Fewer insertions were carried by abundant cord blood beta clonotypes, a similar but weaker trend appeared in young adult naive repertoires, and no such trend appeared in memory repertoires. Because the same donors could not be followed over many years, conclusions were based on cross-sectional statistical analysis.

Libraries were constructed by 5' RACE. This sample was sequenced with an Illumina HiSeq 2000. Template switching added a universal primer binding site, and the final cDNA carried a unique molecular identifier that allowed TCR cDNA molecules to be counted accurately. Specific primers in the conserved constant-segment region were used to synthesize first-strand cDNA for the TCR alpha and beta chains. To control for contamination, each cDNA library was double barcoded with a SMART-Mk sample barcode plus Illumina barcodes. TruSeq adapter sequences along with Illumina sample barcodes were introduced in two successive PCR steps. The Illumina HiSeq platform was used with custom primers to sequence TCR alpha and beta cDNA libraries. Processing in the source paper ran as follows. Unique molecular identifiers were extracted from raw reads with MiGEC, and CDR3 positions were determined with MiXCR. For each individual, recombination models were inferred using an EM algorithm with the repgenHMM and IGoR tools. The analysis of shared clonotypes was done with the tcR package in R, with sharing normalized by the product of cloneset sizes. To study raw recombination without the effects of thymic and clonal selection, out-of-frame nonproductive sequences were analyzed. TCRdb passed the public sequencing reads through fastp at Q25 and MiXCR, retaining productive beta sequences. Each entry merges the rows of one CDR3 protein and shows their most common DNA and genes. These V and J calls derive from TCRdb rather than the authors' analysis. In all, the sample holds roughly 1,500,000 distinct CDR3 sequences, and about 32% of those were seen once. About 0.3% of the sample comes from the top ten.

Every donor was a healthy Caucasian. In this sample, this clonotype turned up many times. It has no known antigen specificity. Base quality data are lacking; no much larger clone is found one base away. The germline V gene (reference sequence) specifies DFQATT as CDR1 and SNEGSKA as CDR2. V lost 0 bases and J lost 2 bases; the stretch between them is 5 bases long. The CDR3 runs 12 residues from the cysteine to the phenylalanine. The retained sequence is limited to the CDR3, 36 bases, with the frame set at the first base. This receptor was identified in a newborn girl in good health. The chain joins TRBV20-1 to TRBJ2-7; no D segment can be confidently identified. The sample consisted of cord blood. The DNA sequence reads TGCAGTGCTAGAGATAGCCCCTACGAGCAGTACTTC. Protein translation: CSARDSPYEQYF.